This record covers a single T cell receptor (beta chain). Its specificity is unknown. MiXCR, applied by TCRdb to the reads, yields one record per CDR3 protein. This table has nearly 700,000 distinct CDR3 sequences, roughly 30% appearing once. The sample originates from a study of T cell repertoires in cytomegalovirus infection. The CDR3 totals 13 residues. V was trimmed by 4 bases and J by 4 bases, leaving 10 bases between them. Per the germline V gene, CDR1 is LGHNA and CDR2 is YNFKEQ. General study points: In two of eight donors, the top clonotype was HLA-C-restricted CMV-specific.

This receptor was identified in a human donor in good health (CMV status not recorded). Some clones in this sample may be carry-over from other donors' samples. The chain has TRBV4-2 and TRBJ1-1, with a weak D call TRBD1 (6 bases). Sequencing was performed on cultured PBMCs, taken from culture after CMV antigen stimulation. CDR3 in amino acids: CASSPGEVTEAFF. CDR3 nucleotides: TGTGCCAGCAGCCCAGGGGAGGTCACTGAAGCTTTCTTT.